The clone carrying this TCR beta chain was observed once. The PCR was carried out with 60 Vbeta primers and 13 Jbeta primers. Some clones are missing from TCRdb's copy, which holds only in-frame ones; the method was immunoSEQ multiplex PCR. The sample carries roughly 130,000 clones, just over 70% recorded once. The sample belongs to a study of cytomegalovirus exposure and HLA in healthy donors. The CDR3 length is 15 residues. V lost 3 bases and J lost 3; bases outside the gene matches: 5. The germline V gene encodes CDR1 MGHRA and CDR2 YSYEKL. The chain links TRBV4-1 to TRBJ1-2; 9 bases fit TRBD1. Specimen: PBMCs. This receptor was identified in an older woman in good health and CMV-seropositive. The CDR3, as DNA: TGCGCCAGCAGCCAGGTACAGGGGGCGGACTATGGCTACACCTTC. Translation gives CASSQVQGADYGYTF.